The table lists the clone carrying this T cell receptor (beta chain) with a few counts. The data belong to a study of shared T cell receptors in the human thymus. TCRdb keeps only in-frame clones here, not all; method: immunoSEQ multiplex PCR. The sample contains about 380,000 clones, 95% of which appear only once. This TCR was recovered from a human donor. Sequencing was done on a sample of thymocytes.

CDR3 sequence: CASGQGARNTEAFF. CDR3 coding DNA: TGCGCCAGCGGACAGGGGGCGCGGAACACTGAAGCTTTCTTT. V gene TRBV10-1 combines with J gene TRBJ1-1, with TRBD1 matching 11 bases. This CDR3 is 14 amino acids long. V was pared by 8 bases and J by 1 base, with 3 bases of the junction left unmatched. CDR1 and CDR2 from the germline V gene are WNHNN and SYGVQD (reference sequence).